The clone carrying this TCR beta chain was counted a few times. Its cognate antigen is unknown. Amplified TCR beta CDR3 regions came from RNA transcripts. A set of HTBI primers served as the primers for a first-round RT-PCR of the TCR CDR3. Each CDR3 protein gets one entry after TCRdb re-called the multiplex PCR reads with MiXCR. The sample lists 85,000 to 110,000 distinct CDR3 sequences, 47% occurring once. V lost 5 bases, J lost 5 bases, and 12 bases lay in between. CDR1 is MNHEY and CDR2 is SVGAGI in the germline V gene. The CDR3 is 13 amino acids. The sample comes from a study of T cells in Graves' hyperthyroidism and ophthalmopathy. Diagnosis relied on clinical symptoms, serum thyroxine and TRAb, thyroid ultrasound and orbital computed tomography. General study points: Most thyroid-expanded clonotypes above 0.001 were also found in blood.

The sequence was obtained from a man aged 35-49 years with Graves' hyperthyroidism. The chain links TRBV6-5 to TRBJ2-5, with D possibly matching TRBD1 (5 bases). Sequenced material: blood. CDR3 bases: TGTGCCAGCAGTGACCAGGGCCGGGAGACCCAGTACTTC. Translated, it gives CASSDQGRETQYF.